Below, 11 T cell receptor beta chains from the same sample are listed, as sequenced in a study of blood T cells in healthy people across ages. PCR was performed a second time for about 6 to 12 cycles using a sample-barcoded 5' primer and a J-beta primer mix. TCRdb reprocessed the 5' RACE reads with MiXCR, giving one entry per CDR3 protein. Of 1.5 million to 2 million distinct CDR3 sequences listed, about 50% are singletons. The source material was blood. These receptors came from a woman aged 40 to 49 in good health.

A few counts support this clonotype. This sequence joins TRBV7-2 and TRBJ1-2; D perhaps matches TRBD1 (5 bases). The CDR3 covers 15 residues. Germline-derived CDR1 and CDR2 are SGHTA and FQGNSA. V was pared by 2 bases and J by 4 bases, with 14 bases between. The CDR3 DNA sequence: TGTGCCAGCAGCTTATCGGGGCGAAAGTCCTATGGCTACACCTTC. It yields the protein CASSLSGRKSYGYTF. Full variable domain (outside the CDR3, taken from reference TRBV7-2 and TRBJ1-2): GAGVSQSPSNKVTEKGKDVELRCDPISGHTALYWYRQSLGQGLEFLIYFQGNSAPDKSGLPSDRFSAERTGGSVSTLTIQRTQQEDSAVYLCASSLSGRKSYGYTFGSGTRLTVV.

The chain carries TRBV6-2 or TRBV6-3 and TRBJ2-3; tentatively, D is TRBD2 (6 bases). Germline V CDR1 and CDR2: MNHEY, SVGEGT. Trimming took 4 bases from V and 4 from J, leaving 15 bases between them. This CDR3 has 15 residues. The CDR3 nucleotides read TGTGCCAGCAGTTTAAAGGTAGCGGCCCCAGATACGCAGTATTTT. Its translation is CASSLKVAAPDTQYF.

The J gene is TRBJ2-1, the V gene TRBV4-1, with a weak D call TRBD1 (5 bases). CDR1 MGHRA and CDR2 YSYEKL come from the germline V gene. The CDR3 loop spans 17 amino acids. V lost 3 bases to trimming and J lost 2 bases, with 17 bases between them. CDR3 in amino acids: CASSHPSTAAPYNEQFF. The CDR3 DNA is TGCGCCAGCAGCCATCCCTCGACAGCCGCGCCCTACAATGAGCAGTTCTTC.

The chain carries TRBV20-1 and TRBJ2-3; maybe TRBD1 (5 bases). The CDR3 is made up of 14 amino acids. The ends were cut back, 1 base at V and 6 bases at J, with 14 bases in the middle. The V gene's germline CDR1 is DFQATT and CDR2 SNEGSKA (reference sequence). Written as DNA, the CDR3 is TGCAGTGCTAGAGCGGCAGGGCTTTTGGATACGCAGTATTTT. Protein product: CSARAAGLLDTQYF.

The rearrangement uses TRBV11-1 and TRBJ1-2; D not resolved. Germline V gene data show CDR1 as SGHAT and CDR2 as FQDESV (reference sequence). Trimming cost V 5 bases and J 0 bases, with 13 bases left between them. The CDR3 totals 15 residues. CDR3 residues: CASSAGLGPNYGYTF. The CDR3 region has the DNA TGTGCCAGCAGCGCCGGACTCGGACCTAACTATGGCTACACCTTC.

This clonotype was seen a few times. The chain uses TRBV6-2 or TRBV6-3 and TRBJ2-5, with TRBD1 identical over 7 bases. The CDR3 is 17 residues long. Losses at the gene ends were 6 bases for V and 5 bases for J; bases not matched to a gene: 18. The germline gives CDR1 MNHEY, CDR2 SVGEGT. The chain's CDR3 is CASRDLQGIPQVETQYF. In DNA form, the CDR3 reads TGTGCCAGCAGGGACTTACAGGGGATTCCCCAAGTGGAGACCCAGTACTTC.

Here the CDR3 reads CASSPPGQGAYNEQFF. CDR3 in DNA: TGTGCCAGCTCACCACCGGGACAGGGAGCCTACAATGAGCAGTTCTTC. V gene TRBV18 combines with J gene TRBJ2-1, with 9 nucleotides matching TRBD1. The V gene end was trimmed by 0 bases and the J gene end by 2 bases; junction bases not matched to a gene: 2. The length of the CDR3 is 16 residues. Germline V gene data show CDR1 as KGHSH and CDR2 as LQKENI. Drawing the rest from reference TRBV18 and TRBJ2-1, the complete variable domain is NAGVMQNPRHLVRRRGQEARLRCSPMKGHSHVYWYRQLPEEGLKFMVYLQKENIIDESGMPKERFSAEFPKEGPSILRIQQVVRGDSAAYFCASSPPGQGAYNEQFFGPGTRLTVL.

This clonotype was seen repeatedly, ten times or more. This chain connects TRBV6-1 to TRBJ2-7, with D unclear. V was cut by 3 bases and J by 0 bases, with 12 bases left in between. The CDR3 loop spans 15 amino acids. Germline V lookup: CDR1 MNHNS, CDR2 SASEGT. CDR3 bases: TGTGCCAGCAGTGATCCTCAGCGATCCTCCTACGAGCAGTACTTC. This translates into CASSDPQRSSYEQYF.

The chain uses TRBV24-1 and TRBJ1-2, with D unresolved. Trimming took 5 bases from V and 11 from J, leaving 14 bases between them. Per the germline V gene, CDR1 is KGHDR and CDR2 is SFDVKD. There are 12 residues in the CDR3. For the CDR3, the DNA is TGTGCCACCAGTGTTACGGGGAGCGGGTACACCTTC. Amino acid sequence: CATSVTGSGYTF.

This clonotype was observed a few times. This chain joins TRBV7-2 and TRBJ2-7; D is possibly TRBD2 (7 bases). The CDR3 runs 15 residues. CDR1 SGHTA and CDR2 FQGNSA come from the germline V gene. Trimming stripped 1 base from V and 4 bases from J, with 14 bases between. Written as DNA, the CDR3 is TGTGCCAGCAGCTTAGGTCGGGGGGCTTATTACGAGCAGTACTTC. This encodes CASSLGRGAYYEQYF. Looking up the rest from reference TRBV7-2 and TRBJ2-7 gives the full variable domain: GAGVSQSPSNKVTEKGKDVELRCDPISGHTALYWYRQSLGQGLEFLIYFQGNSAPDKSGLPSDRFSAERTGGSVSTLTIQRTQQEDSAVYLCASSLGRGAYYEQYFGPGTRLTVT.

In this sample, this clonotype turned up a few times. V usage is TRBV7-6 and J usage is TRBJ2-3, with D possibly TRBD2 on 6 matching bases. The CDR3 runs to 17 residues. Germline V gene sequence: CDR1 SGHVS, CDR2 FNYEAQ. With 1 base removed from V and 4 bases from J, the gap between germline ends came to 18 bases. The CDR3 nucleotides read TGTGCCAGCAGCTTAGTTGGGTCGGGACTCCTCCCAGATACGCAGTATTTT. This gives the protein CASSLVGSGLLPDTQYF.